The T cell receptor (beta chain) under discussion was sequenced for a study of T cells in women clearing cervical HPV infection. Study background: Controls were women whose single incident HPV16 infection cleared within 12 months without precancer or cancer. Regarding the study as a whole: Richness plus V gene abundances separated cases from controls with AUC about 0.8. Controls had more TRBV6-7 (roughly 0.16%) than cases (about 0.11%).

A note on this clone: Its antigen is currently unknown. From the germline J gene comes the end of the CDR3, since the read stops 3 residues before it.

Germline CDR1 SEHNR, CDR2 FQNEAQ (reference sequence). The CDR3 is made up of 14 amino acids. immunoSEQ multiplex PCR used an average of around 1,200 ng genomic DNA. Using immunoSEQ multiplex PCR, the repertoire was profiled, and TCRdb retains in-frame clones only, with some absent. The repertoire table contains tens of thousands of clones. This chain joins TRBV7-9 and TRBJ2-4, with D perhaps TRBD1 (5 bases). This clonotype was sampled from a woman aged 18 to 75 with a cervical HPV16 infection that either progressed to CIN3+ or cleared (not recorded which). Input material: blood buffy coat. This CDR3 reads CASSLDQGRSGQYF. CDR3 bases read: TGTGCCAGCAGCTTAGATCAGGGAAGAAGTGGT.